This TCR beta chain was retrieved from a study of graft-versus-host responses after intestinal transplantation. For the study at large: Induction using anti-thymocyte globulin, followed by tacrolimus and steroids for roughly 3 years, was given to all recipients.

Study-wide findings and caveats: Peak GvH clone levels in circulation were associated with early post-transplant HvG declines.

Points on this clone: Its target is unknown.

Assay used: immunoSEQ multiplex PCR; TCRdb lists only in-frame clones, some missing. The sample contains about 86,000 clones, about 85% of which appear only once. With 1 base clipped from V and 8 bases from J, the junction kept 5 bases outside the gene matches. This CDR3 is 14 amino acids long. CDR1 SGHTA and CDR2 FQGNSA come from the germline V gene. The receptor was isolated from a human donor who was the organ donor for an intestinal transplant. This material consisted of unstimulated CD4+ T cells sorted from spleen or lymph node cells, taken before transplant. The chain combines TRBV7-2 with TRBJ2-3, with 8 bases that match TRBD2. The CDR3 nucleotides read TGTGCCAGCAGCTTAGTCCGGGGGGGCGCTACGCAGTATTTT. Translating gives CASSLVRGGATQYF.